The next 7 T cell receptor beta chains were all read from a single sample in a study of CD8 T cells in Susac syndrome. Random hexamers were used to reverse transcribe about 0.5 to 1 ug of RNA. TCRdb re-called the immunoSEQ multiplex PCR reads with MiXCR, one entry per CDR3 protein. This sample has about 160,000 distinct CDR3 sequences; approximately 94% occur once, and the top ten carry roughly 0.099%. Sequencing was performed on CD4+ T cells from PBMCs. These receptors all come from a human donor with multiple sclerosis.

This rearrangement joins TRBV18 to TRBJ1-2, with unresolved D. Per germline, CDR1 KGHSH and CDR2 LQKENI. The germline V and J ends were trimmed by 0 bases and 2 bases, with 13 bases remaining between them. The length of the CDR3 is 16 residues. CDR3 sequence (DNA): TGTGCCAGCTCACCACCGTTAAGGGAGCCCAACTATGGCTACACCTTC. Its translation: CASSPPLREPNYGYTF.

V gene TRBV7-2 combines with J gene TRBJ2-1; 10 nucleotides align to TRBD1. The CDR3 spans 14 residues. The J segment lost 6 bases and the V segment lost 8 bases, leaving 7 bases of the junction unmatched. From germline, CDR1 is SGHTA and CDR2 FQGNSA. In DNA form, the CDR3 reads TGTGCCAGCGGCCGGGACAGGGGTGGCAATGAGCAGTTCTTC. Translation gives CASGRDRGGNEQFF.

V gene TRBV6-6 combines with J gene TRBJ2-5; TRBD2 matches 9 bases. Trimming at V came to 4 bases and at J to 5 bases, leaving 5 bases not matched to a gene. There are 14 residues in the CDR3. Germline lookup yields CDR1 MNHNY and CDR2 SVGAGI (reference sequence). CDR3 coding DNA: TGTGCCAGCAGTTCCGCGGGAGGGCCGGAGACCCAGTACTTC. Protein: CASSSAGGPETQYF.

The CDR3 region has the DNA TGTGCCAGCAGCCAAGTACTTAACAGGGAAAAAGATGAGCAGTTCTTC. Its translation: CASSQVLNREKDEQFF. V and J are TRBV14 and TRBJ2-1, with D possibly TRBD1 on 6 matching bases. Germline V CDR1 and CDR2: SGHDN, FVKESK. Trimming shortened V by 1 base and J by 8 bases, and 18 bases separated the two germline ends. CDR3 length: 16 residues.

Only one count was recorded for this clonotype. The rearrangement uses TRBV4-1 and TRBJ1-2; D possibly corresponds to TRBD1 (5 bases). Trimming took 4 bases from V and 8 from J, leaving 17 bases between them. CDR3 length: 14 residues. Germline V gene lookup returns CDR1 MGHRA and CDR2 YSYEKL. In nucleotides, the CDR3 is TGCGCCAGCAGCCCAACCGACGGGGCGAGAGGCTACACCTTC. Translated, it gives CASSPTDGARGYTF.

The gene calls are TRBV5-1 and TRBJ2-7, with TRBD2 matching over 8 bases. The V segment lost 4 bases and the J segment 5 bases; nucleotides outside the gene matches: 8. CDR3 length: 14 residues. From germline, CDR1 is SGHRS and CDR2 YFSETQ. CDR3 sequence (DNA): TGCGCCAGCAGCATGACCGGGACTAGGGACGAGCAGTACTTC. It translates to CASSMTGTRDEQYF.

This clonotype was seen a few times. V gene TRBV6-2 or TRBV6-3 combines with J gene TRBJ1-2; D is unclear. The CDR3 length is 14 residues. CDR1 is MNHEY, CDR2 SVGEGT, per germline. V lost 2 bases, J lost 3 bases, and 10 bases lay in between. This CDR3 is CASSYGRLDYGYTF. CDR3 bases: TGTGCCAGCAGTTACGGCAGGCTTGACTATGGCTACACCTTC.